The clone carrying this TCR beta chain has a count of ten or more. RNA transcripts yielded amplified TCR beta CDR3 regions. The primer set for the first-round RT-PCR of the TCR CDR3 was HTBI. TCRdb reprocessed the multiplex PCR reads via MiXCR and lists one record per CDR3 protein. The data contain under 450,000 distinct CDR3 sequences, about a sixth of them singletons. This CDR3 has 17 amino acids. The germline V gene has CDR1 MNHNS and CDR2 SASEGT. The V gene lost 6 bases and the J gene lost 0 bases, with 18 bases spanning the gap. The data stem from a study of T cells in Graves' hyperthyroidism and ophthalmopathy. Over 18 months, lack of ophthalmopathy progression marked Graves' hyperthyroidism as stable. A patient was excluded if there was uncontrolled infection, other autoimmune disease, pregnancy or lactation.

What was sequenced was blood. The sequence came from a woman between 18 and 30 years old with Graves' hyperthyroidism. The J gene is TRBJ1-5, the V gene TRBV6-1; tentatively, D is TRBD1 (6 bases). The CDR3 reads CASSQNWGRFSNQPQHF. For the CDR3, the DNA is TGTGCCAGCAGCCAGAATTGGGGGCGCTTTAGCAATCAGCCCCAGCATTTT.